The clone carrying this T cell receptor (beta chain) occurred a few times. Its antigen remains unknown. Germline V gene lookup returns CDR1 GTSNPN and CDR2 SVGIG (reference sequence). The CDR3 spans 12 residues. The ends were cut back, 5 bases at V and 4 bases at J, with 10 bases in the middle. The data were obtained in a study of cytomegalovirus exposure and HLA in healthy donors. Study context: Across a few hundred genotyped donors, roughly 80% landed in the Caucasian-associated ancestry cluster.

General study findings and limits: It was only CMV serostatus that was available as immune exposure information. Later analysis demonstrated an association between a missense DCLRE1C variant and TCR beta V- and J-gene trimming.

Primers: 60 Vbeta forward and 13 Jbeta reverse. Profiled with immunoSEQ multiplex PCR; TCRdb holds only in-frame clones, not every one. Of about 80,000 clones in the sample, 79% are singletons; the top ten hold around a fifth. The chain is built from TRBV30 and TRBJ2-3; D is possibly TRBD2 (6 bases). Material: PBMCs. The receptor comes from a woman between 35 and 50 years old in good health and CMV-seropositive. The DNA of the CDR3 is TGTGCCTGGGGAGGGTTCTCAGATACGCAGTATTTT. Translated: CAWGGFSDTQYF.